This T cell receptor (beta chain) was recovered during a study of blood T cell repertoires in COVID-19. In the original analysis: Reference gene primers were amplified, and this amplification served to estimate nucleated cell counts. Assay: immunoSEQ multiplex PCR; the TCRdb copy retains only in-frame clones and omits some. Clonal size and the V and J genes are those of that table, whereas D and trimming came from the DNA. The sample includes 350,000 to 550,000 clones, approximately 92% of them seen just once. The clonotype originates from a man aged 25 to 40 who had recovered from COVID-19. Sample: PBMCs or T cells enriched from blood (not recorded which).

The CDR3 nucleotides read TGTGCCAGCAAAAGGAGCTCCTACGAGCAGTACTTC. Translating it yields CASKRSSYEQYF. The chain has TRBV12-3 or TRBV12-4 and TRBJ2-7; D gene uncertain. This CDR3 comprises 12 residues. With 7 bases removed from V and 0 bases from J, the gap between germline ends came to 7 bases.